This section outlines one T cell receptor beta chain sequence together with its context. The data originate from a study of T cell responses to AZD1222 COVID-19 vaccine. Germline V lookup: CDR1 MDHEN, CDR2 SYDVKM. There are 17 residues in the CDR3. J was trimmed by 2 bases and V by 4 bases; bases with no gene match: 8. The assay was immunoSEQ multiplex PCR, and TCRdb's table has in-frame clones only and misses some. The sample has fewer than 150,000 clones; approximately 88% are singletons. The source of this sequence is an adult in good health. The V and J genes are TRBV28 and TRBJ1-6; 7 positions agree with TRBD1. Sequenced here: peripheral blood, sampled on day 0 of AZD1222 vaccination. The CDR3 spells CASSSNEGQTYNSPLHF. CDR3 sequence (DNA): TGTGCCAGCAGTTCAAATGAGGGACAGACCTATAATTCACCCCTCCACTTT.